Included here is one TCR beta chain sequence, with context. The clone's antigen remains unknown. No clone much larger than this one lies a single base away; base qualities are absent. Receptor amplification or capture employed the immunoSEQ multiplex PCR assay. As stored in TCRdb, this immuneACCESS dataset retains in-frame rearrangements with V and J assigned. A fraction of the clones does not appear; measured against another copy, unresolved V genes explain less than half of the discrepancy, and the remainder lacks a known reason. The sample records 49,000 or so clones, about 91% of which are singletons. The top ten hold more than 0.35% of the sample. Inclusive of the bounding cysteine and phenylalanine, the CDR3 is 12 residues long. The entry retains the CDR3 DNA only, 36 bases that are in frame from base 1. CDR1 is given as LNHDA and CDR2 as SQIVND, both from the germline V gene (reference sequence). Trimming at the junction amounts to 2 bases on V and 3 bases on J, and the germline ends lie 4 bases apart.

This sample was taken from a study of T cell changes during pregnancy in multiple sclerosis (dated by TCRdb to between 2017 and 2020). Looking at the study overall: In women with multiple sclerosis, the researchers looked at how the T cell repertoire shifted as pregnancy progressed.

The sequence joins TRBV19 to TRBJ2-5; the D gene lacks a confident call. This specimen consisted of CD4+ T cells from peripheral blood mononuclear cells, obtained in the second trimester of pregnancy. The clonotype was recovered from a female donor in good health, enrolled as a control in a pregnancy study. The CDR3: CASSITEETQYF. The bases read TGTGCCAGTAGTATAACGGAAGAGACCCAGTACTTC.